This entry lists 31 T cell receptor beta chains sequenced from one sample in a study of persistence of HIV-infected CD4 T cells. Their target antigens are unknown. The libraries were made with immunoSEQ version 4 in survey mode. Assay used: immunoSEQ multiplex PCR; TCRdb lists only in-frame clones, some missing. The sample has tens of thousands of clones, roughly 82% seen once. Stimulation used 9 to 10 ug/mL lysate from CMV-infected fibroblasts. Memory cells lacking CD40L and CD69 with high CD45RO were sorted. The sample in question was CD4+ T cells sorted from PBMCs after roughly 18-hour stimulation, obtained from a patient who received antiretroviral therapy. The receptors stem from an adult woman with HIV who was CMV-seropositive.

The CDR3 reads CATSESGLASTDTQYF. The DNA of the CDR3 is TGTGCCACCAGTGAGTCGGGACTGGCTAGCACAGATACGCAGTATTTT. This chain joins TRBV24-1 and TRBJ2-3, with D maybe TRBD2 (6 bases). Per the germline V gene, CDR1 is KGHDR and CDR2 is SFDVKD. V was trimmed by 4 bases and J by 0 bases, leaving 13 bases between them. The CDR3 contains 16 residues.

The CDR3 reads CASSVAQGRLNEQFF. The CDR3 DNA follows: TGTGCCAGCAGCGTAGCTCAAGGCCGCCTGAATGAGCAGTTCTTC. The chain is built from TRBV9 and TRBJ2-1; D not certain. Trimming stripped 0 bases from V and 7 bases from J, with 14 bases between. The CDR3 runs 15 residues. Germline assignment: CDR1 SGDLS and CDR2 YYNGEE.

J is TRBJ2-2 and V is TRBV5-6, with 8 bases that match TRBD1. Trimming took 0 bases from V and 5 from J; bases not matched to a gene: 6. CDR1 SGHDT and CDR2 YYEEEE come from the germline V gene. This CDR3 has 16 amino acids. As DNA, the CDR3 is TGTGCCAGCAGCTTGGCAGGACAGGGAACGACCGGGGAGCTGTTTTTT. Translating gives CASSLAGQGTTGELFF.

This chain uses TRBV9 with TRBJ1-3; D not resolved. This CDR3 has 14 amino acids. Trimming shortened V by 0 bases and J by 0 bases, and 4 bases separated the two germline ends. Per germline, CDR1 SGDLS and CDR2 YYNGEE. CDR3 nucleotide sequence: TGTGCCAGCAGCGTAGATCTCTCTGGAAACACCATATATTTT. Its protein is CASSVDLSGNTIYF. Full variable domain (remainder filled in from reference TRBV9 and TRBJ1-3): DSGVTQTPKHLITATGQRVTLRCSPRSGDLSVYWYQQSLDQGLQFLIQYYNGEERAKGNILERFSAQQFPDLHSELNLSSLELGDSALYFCASSVDLSGNTIYFGEGSWLTVV.

V gene TRBV21-1 combines with J gene TRBJ1-1. TRBV21-1 is a documented pseudogene. The CDR3 contains 16 residues. The CDR3 DNA reads as TGTGCCAGCAGCAAATCCTACTCGCCATGGTTTACTGAAGCTTTCTTT. Translating gives CASSKSYSPWFTEAFF.

The V call is TRBV5-1, the J call TRBJ2-7; the D is unclear. This CDR3 comprises 11 residues. Between the trimmed V and J ends, which lost 5 bases and 1 base, there was a span of 4 bases. Germline lookup yields CDR1 SGHRS and CDR2 YFSETQ. The CDR3: CASRESYEQYF. The CDR3 DNA reads TGCGCCAGCAGGGAGTCCTACGAGCAGTACTTC.

The chain is built from TRBV2 and TRBJ1-5, with D unresolved. The CDR3 runs to 13 residues. CDR1 SNHLY and CDR2 FYNNEI come from the germline V gene. Trimming took off 3 bases at V and 7 bases at J, with 10 bases between the two ends. The chain's CDR3 is CASSDPYSQPQHF. Here the CDR3 DNA reads TGTGCCAGCAGTGATCCTTATTCCCAGCCCCAGCATTTT. Full variable domain (rest looked up from reference TRBV2 and TRBJ1-5): EPEVTQTPSHQVTQMGQEVILRCVPISNHLYFYWYRQILGQKVEFLVSFYNNEISEKSEIFDDQFSVERPDGSNFTLKIRSTKLEDSAMYFCASSDPYSQPQHFGDGTRLSIL.

This clone occurred a few times. The rearrangement links TRBV5-1 to TRBJ2-3; D may be TRBD1 or TRBD2 (5 bases each). Trimming pared 5 bases from V and 1 base from J, leaving 8 bases between. The CDR3 length is 13 residues. CDR1 is SGHRS, CDR2 YFSETQ, per germline. The CDR3 sequence: CASRKGRTDTQYF. The CDR3 region has the DNA TGCGCCAGCAGGAAGGGACGCACAGATACGCAGTATTTT.

This clone was recorded only once. The V and J genes are TRBV6-1 and TRBJ1-2; the D gene is possibly TRBD1 (5 bases). V lost 2 bases, J lost 2 bases, and 9 bases lay in between. The germline CDR1 and CDR2 sequences are MNHNS and SASEGT. The CDR3 spans 14 residues. The CDR3 spells CASSERGGNYGYTF. The CDR3 DNA reads TGTGCCAGCAGTGAAAGGGGCGGGAACTATGGCTACACCTTC.

The CDR3 protein is CASSEGRETQYF. The CDR3 DNA reads as TGTGCCAGCAGTGAAGGGAGGGAGACCCAGTACTTC. The V gene is TRBV6-1, the J gene TRBJ2-5; D is perhaps TRBD2 (5 bases). This CDR3 contains 12 residues. The V end was cut by 1 base, the J end by 5 bases, with 5 bases between. Germline-derived CDR1 and CDR2 are MNHNS and SASEGT.

This clone was counted a few times. The chain recombines TRBV5-1 with TRBJ1-1; the D is unclear. Per the germline V gene, CDR1 is SGHRS and CDR2 is YFSETQ. The CDR3 covers 14 residues. Trimming removed 4 bases at V and 5 bases at J, with 15 bases between. DNA of the CDR3: TGCGCCAGCAGCCAAGGGTCTATGGGGACTGAAGCTTTCTTT. Its protein product is CASSQGSMGTEAFF.

The chain combines TRBV18 with TRBJ1-4; 9 nucleotides align to TRBD1. This CDR3 is 17 amino acids long. With V trimmed by 3 bases and J by 5 bases, 10 bases remained unmatched. Looked up from germline, CDR1 is KGHSH and CDR2 is LQKENI. CDR3 region: CASSPNTGTGKNEKLFF. As DNA, the CDR3 is TGTGCCAGCTCACCGAATACAGGGACAGGGAAAAATGAAAAACTGTTTTTT.

This clone was counted only a few times. At one boundary the junction diverges from the germline segment, which might be a read error. V and J are TRBV30 and TRBJ1-1, with 8 nucleotides matching TRBD1. Germline CDR1 and CDR2: GTSNPN and SVGIG (reference sequence). The CDR3 extends over 12 amino acids. In nucleotides, the CDR3 is TGTGCCTGGAGTGTACAGGACAGGGAATGTACATTT. It encodes CAWSVQDRECTF.

The count of this clone is one. The V and J genes are TRBV7-9 and TRBJ2-1; D is possibly TRBD1 (5 bases). Trimming removed 2 bases at V and 7 bases at J, with 12 bases between. The CDR3 has 14 residues. Germline V gene lookup returns CDR1 SEHNR and CDR2 FQNEAQ (reference sequence). The CDR3 DNA reads TGTGCCAGCAGCTTACACAGGTGGCAGAATGAGCAGTTCTTC. Amino acids: CASSLHRWQNEQFF.

V gene TRBV3-1 (or the pseudogene TRBV3-2) combines with J gene TRBJ2-7, with D unresolved. The CDR3 extends over 14 amino acids. CDR1 and CDR2 (germline): LGHDT, YNNKEL (reference sequence). Trimming shortened V by 2 bases and J by 5 bases, and 13 bases separated the two germline ends. CDR3 residues: CASSQFQPRNEQYF. CDR3 nucleotide sequence: TGTGCCAGCAGCCAATTCCAGCCTCGGAACGAGCAGTACTTC.

The sample holds one count of this clone. The rearrangement links TRBV11-1 to TRBJ2-1; a possible D gene is TRBD1 (6 bases). Deletions cut 3 bases from V and 5 bases from J, with 14 bases between. Germline CDR1 is SGHAT and CDR2 is FQDESV (reference sequence). The CDR3 covers 15 residues. The CDR3 region is CASSLGRGINNEQFF. CDR3 nucleotides: TGTGCCAGCAGCTTGGGAAGGGGGATCAACAATGAGCAGTTCTTC.

The rearrangement uses TRBV2 and TRBJ2-5, with TRBD2 matching 9 bases. V shed 6 bases and J 7 bases; nucleotides not matched to a gene: 12. The CDR3 spans 15 residues. The germline CDR1 and CDR2 sequences are SNHLY and FYNNEI. The CDR3 region has the DNA TGTGCCAGCAGAGACGCCGGCGGGAGGGTTGTGACCCAGTACTTC. The encoded protein is CASRDAGGRVVTQYF.

Comment on this clone: At one end, the junction sequence differs from germline, possibly due to a read error. Other DNA sequences within the sample encode an identical CDR3. V is TRBV2 and J is TRBJ1-1; D unclear. The germline V gene has CDR1 SNHLY and CDR2 FYNNEI. The CDR3 loop spans 14 amino acids. The CDR3 region has the DNA TGTGCTAGCAGTGAATCACGGGTGAACACTGAAGCTTTCTTT. Translated, it gives CASSESRVNTEAFF.

Within the sample, this clone is medium-sized (0.01 to 0.1%). J is TRBJ1-2 and V is TRBV30; maybe TRBD1 (6 bases). Germline lookup yields CDR1 GTSNPN and CDR2 SVGIG (reference sequence). There are 14 residues in the CDR3. With 3 bases removed from V and 7 bases from J, the gap between germline ends came to 18 bases. The CDR3 reads CAWRSRGGMVGYTF. For the CDR3, the DNA is TGTGCCTGGAGATCGCGAGGGGGGATGGTTGGCTACACCTTC.

V usage is TRBV24-1 and J usage is TRBJ2-7, with 9 bases fitting TRBD1. The germline CDR1 and CDR2 sequences are KGHDR and SFDVKD. V lost 10 bases and J lost 5; bases outside the gene matches: 5. This CDR3 comprises 12 residues. CDR3 amino acids: CATGQGTHEQYF. The CDR3 region has the DNA TGTGCCACAGGACAGGGGACGCACGAGCAGTACTTC.

The rearrangement uses TRBV5-5 and TRBJ2-5, with 11 bases that match TRBD2. V lost 6 bases and J lost 2; bases outside the gene matches: 9. Germline values: CDR1 SGHKS, CDR2 YYEKEE (reference sequence). This CDR3 has 16 residues. CDR3 sequence reads: CASNSAGTSGQETQYF. The CDR3 region has the DNA TGTGCCAGCAACTCTGCCGGGACTAGCGGACAAGAGACCCAGTACTTC.

In its sample, this clone was seen a few times. The J gene is TRBJ2-7, the V gene TRBV5-5; no firm D call. The V gene lost 1 base and the J gene lost 0 bases, with 8 bases spanning the gap. This CDR3 has 14 residues. The germline V gene has CDR1 SGHKS and CDR2 YYEKEE (reference sequence). CDR3 sequence (DNA): TGTGCCAGCAGCTTGTTCGTGAGCTCCTACGAGCAGTACTTC. Encoded protein: CASSLFVSSYEQYF. Drawing the rest from reference TRBV5-5 and TRBJ2-7, the complete variable domain is DAGVTQSPTHLIKTRGQQVTLRCSPISGHKSVSWYQQVLGQGPQFIFQYYEKEERGRGNFPDRFSARQFPNYSSELNVNALLLGDSALYLCASSLFVSSYEQYFGPGTRLTVT.

The J gene is TRBJ2-1, the V gene TRBV5-1; maybe TRBD2 (6 bases). The germline V gene has CDR1 SGHRS and CDR2 YFSETQ. V shed 0 bases and J shed 4 bases, with 11 bases lying between them. The length of the CDR3 is 15 residues. The CDR3 here is CASSLESSGYNEQFF. DNA of the CDR3: TGCGCCAGCAGCTTGGAAAGTAGCGGATACAATGAGCAGTTCTTC.

V gene TRBV7-6 combines with J gene TRBJ2-1, with D hard to call. The CDR3 runs to 11 residues. V lost 5 bases and J lost 10, with 9 bases in between. CDR1 SGHVS and CDR2 FNYEAQ come from the germline V gene. The CDR3 nucleotides read TGTGCCAGCAGCCCCAGGTCGGAGCAGTTCTTC. Amino acid sequence: CASSPRSEQFF.

This chain uses TRBV6-6 with TRBJ1-1; TRBD1 aligns across 12 bases. The CDR3 sequence is 15 residues long. Losses at the gene ends were 5 bases for V and 10 bases for J; bases not matched to a gene: 11. CDR1 MNHNY and CDR2 SVGAGI come from the germline V gene (reference sequence). The CDR3: CASSRPGQGAPGAFF. The CDR3, as DNA: TGTGCCAGCAGTAGACCGGGACAGGGGGCGCCTGGAGCTTTCTTT.

The chain recombines TRBV15 with TRBJ1-3; D perhaps matches TRBD1 (5 bases). Germline V gene lookup returns CDR1 LNHNV and CDR2 YYDKDF (reference sequence). The CDR3 sequence is 15 residues long. The V end lost 4 bases, the J end lost 0 bases, and 10 bases lay between the germline ends. The CDR3 coding sequence is TGTGCCACCAGCACCCGGAGGGGCTCTGGAAACACCATATATTTT. Its translation: CATSTRRGSGNTIYF.

This chain connects TRBV5-1 to TRBJ1-4; D is uncertain. The germline V gene encodes CDR1 SGHRS and CDR2 YFSETQ. The ends were cut back, 3 bases at V and 0 bases at J, with 9 bases in the middle. CDR3 length equals 15 residues. CDR3 in DNA: TGCGCCAGCAGCTCCACAGTTGCAACTAATGAAAAACTGTTTTTT. Translated, it gives CASSSTVATNEKLFF.

This clone appeared a few times. Other DNA sequences in this specimen translate into the identical CDR3. This rearrangement joins TRBV7-6 to TRBJ1-1, with 10 bases that match TRBD1. The trim removed 3 bases at V and 3 bases at J, leaving 1 base unmatched. Germline V gene data show CDR1 as SGHVS and CDR2 as FNYEAQ. There are 14 residues in the CDR3. In DNA form, the CDR3 reads TGTGCCAGCAGCTTGGGGACAGGGGACACTGAAGCTTTCTTT. Amino acids: CASSLGTGDTEAFF.

The gene calls are TRBV5-1 and TRBJ1-1; D unresolved. V gave up 0 bases and J gave up 4 bases, with 13 bases separating them. From germline, CDR1 is SGHRS and CDR2 YFSETQ. The CDR3 extends over 15 amino acids. CDR3 nucleotide sequence: TGCGCCAGCAGCTTGGTTGGCGCTAGAGGCACTGAAGCTTTCTTT. Protein product: CASSLVGARGTEAFF.

The chain couples TRBV27 to TRBJ2-3, with 14 nucleotides matching TRBD2. The J segment lost 6 bases and the V segment lost 5 bases, leaving 7 bases of the junction unmatched. Germline CDR1 is MNHEY and CDR2 is SMNVEV (reference sequence). This CDR3 is 16 amino acids long. CDR3 sequence reads: CASSVRLAGGMDTQYF. CDR3 nucleotide sequence: TGTGCCAGCAGTGTCCGACTAGCGGGGGGGATGGATACGCAGTATTTT.

The chain links TRBV7-3 to TRBJ2-3, with 10 bases matching TRBD2. This CDR3 has 16 residues. CDR1 SGHTA and CDR2 FQGTGA come from the germline V gene. V was pared by 4 bases and J by 0 bases, with 4 bases of the junction left unmatched. The chain's CDR3 is CASSSLAGVSTDTQYF. DNA for the CDR3: TGTGCCAGCAGCTCCCTAGCGGGGGTAAGCACAGATACGCAGTATTTT.